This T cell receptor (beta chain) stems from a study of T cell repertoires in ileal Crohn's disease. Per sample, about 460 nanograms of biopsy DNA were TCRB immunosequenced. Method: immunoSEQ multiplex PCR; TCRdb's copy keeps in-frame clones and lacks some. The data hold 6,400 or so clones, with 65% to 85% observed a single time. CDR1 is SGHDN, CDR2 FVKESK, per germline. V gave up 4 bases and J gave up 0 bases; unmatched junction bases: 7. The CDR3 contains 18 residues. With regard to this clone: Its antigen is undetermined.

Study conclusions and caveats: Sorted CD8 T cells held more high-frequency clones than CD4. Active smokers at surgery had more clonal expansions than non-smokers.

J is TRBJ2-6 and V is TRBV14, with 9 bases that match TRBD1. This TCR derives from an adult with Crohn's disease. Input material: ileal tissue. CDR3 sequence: CASSPRTGVGSGANVLTF. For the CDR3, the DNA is TGTGCCAGCAGCCCGAGGACAGGGGTTGGCTCTGGGGCCAACGTCCTGACTTTC.